Listed below are T cell receptor beta chains from one sample, sequenced in a study of shared clonotypes between healthy human individuals. Sequenced by immunoSEQ multiplex PCR; TCRdb stores in-frame clones only, minus some. Of over 2 million clones detected, about 90% appear once; the ten largest clones hold approximately 0.39%. Sample: naive CD4+ T cells from PBMCs. The receptor set was obtained from a man aged 18 to 29 in good health. Some clones in this sample may be carry-over from other donors' samples. The conserved cysteine and the conserved F or W are not part of the CDR3 here. The order of the fields is J gene, V gene, CDR3 protein.

J: TRBJ1-5
V: TRBV7-6
CDR3: ASSPYRGEAQH

J: TRBJ2-2
V: TRBV15
CDR3: ATSRSGPGVGELF

J: TRBJ1-3
V: TRBV7-2
CDR3: ASSLLGTSGNTIY

J: TRBJ2-3
V: TRBV9
CDR3: ASSVAHGETDTQY

J: TRBJ2-2
V: TRBV5-4
CDR3: ASSGGETGELF

J: TRBJ1-2
V: TRBV6-1
CDR3: ASSEAGTGAFYGYT

J: TRBJ1-1
V: TRBV4-2
CDR3: ASSFSRNTEAF

J: TRBJ2-1
V: TRBV2
CDR3: ASSEIGILF

J: TRBJ2-7
V: TRBV28
CDR3: ASSAPDYGGVHEQY

J: TRBJ2-1
V: TRBV4-1
CDR3: ASSQETGRYNEQF

J: TRBJ1-6
V: TRBV5-7
CDR3: ATKPRASDREEESPLH

J: TRBJ1-1
V: TRBV4-1
CDR3: ASSQVGTSTEAF

J: TRBJ1-2
V: TRBV28
CDR3: ASSNRGAYRDYGYT

J: TRBJ2-3
V: TRBV19
CDR3: ASSGGIAQY

J: TRBJ2-3
V: TRBV6-1
CDR3: ASSVGFGATDTQY

J: TRBJ2-7
V: TRBV28
CDR3: ASREQGAYEQY

J: TRBJ1-1
V: TRBV6-1
CDR3: ASSRTRGPNTEAF

J: TRBJ2-3
V: TRBV29-1
CDR3: SVRSAGGHTDTQY

J: TRBJ1-2
V: TRBV6-5
CDR3: ASSYSIRANYGYT

J: TRBJ2-3
V: TRBV30
CDR3: AWSKGRSTDTQY

J: TRBJ1-3
V: TRBV6-5
CDR3: ASRIDSSGNTIY

J: TRBJ2-3
V: TRBV5-1
CDR3: ASSQRVGRDTQY

J: TRBJ2-7
V: TRBV4-2
CDR3: ASSPGPSKFTYEQY

J: TRBJ2-2
V: TRBV6-5
CDR3: ASTASPGYTGELF

J: TRBJ2-7
V: TRBV7-9
CDR3: ASSFGAGVYEQY

J: TRBJ2-1
V: TRBV28
CDR3: ASSNLAGTYYNEQF

J: TRBJ2-3
V: TRBV5-1
CDR3: ASSLDGSGDTQY

J: TRBJ1-1
V: TRBV19
CDR3: ASSRDRGNTEAF

J: TRBJ1-1
V: TRBV2
CDR3: ASSEEEQGATEAF

J: TRBJ1-1
V: TRBV7-9
CDR3: ASAGRPLMNTEAF

J: TRBJ2-7
V: TRBV5-5
CDR3: ASSSPGAAYEQY

J: TRBJ2-7
V: TRBV5-1
CDR3: ASSLAGDFYEQY

J: TRBJ1-4
V: TRBV18
CDR3: ASSPGQSNEKLF

J: TRBJ2-1
V: TRBV5-1
CDR3: ASSLGGDNEQF

J: TRBJ1-4
V: TRBV6-4
CDR3: ASSQAPNEKLF

J: TRBJ2-1
V: TRBV19
CDR3: ASSPRTLGAYNEQF

J: TRBJ2-5
V: TRBV11-2
CDR3: ASSLLPPLLSPETQY

J: TRBJ2-1
V: TRBV7-2
CDR3: ASSLGTGDEQF

J: TRBJ2-7
V: TRBV6-1
CDR3: ASSEGTGGGEQY

J: TRBJ1-2
V: TRBV4-1
CDR3: ASSQLPGGAGGYT

J: TRBJ1-2
V: TRBV9
CDR3: ASRRGDTVNYGYT

J: TRBJ1-2
V: TRBV7-3
CDR3: ASSLTGGYGYT

J: TRBJ2-5
V: TRBV19
CDR3: ASSIWLAGTETQY

J: TRBJ2-1
V: TRBV6-5
CDR3: ASRGQGNEQF

J: TRBJ2-7
V: TRBV4-1
CDR3: ASSQMVVKGYEQY

J: TRBJ1-5
V: TRBV27
CDR3: ASSFRQGINQPQH

J: TRBJ2-5
V: TRBV10-3
CDR3: AISRLGTALQETQY

J: TRBJ2-1
V: TRBV7-2
CDR3: ASSLGLAYNEQF

J: TRBJ1-3
V: TRBV18
CDR3: ASSPPGDSTIY

J: TRBJ2-7
V: TRBV28
CDR3: VSRSNSYEQY

J: TRBJ1-5
V: TRBV7-2
CDR3: ASSGVQGPNQPQH

J: TRBJ1-4
V: TRBV9
CDR3: ASSKSTNEKLF

J: TRBJ1-1
V: TRBV18
CDR3: ASSPYTTGKNTEAF

J: TRBJ1-1
V: TRBV5-1
CDR3: ASSLEISVRTEAF

J: TRBJ1-5
V: TRBV4-1
CDR3: ASSQGRDSYSNQPQH

J: TRBJ2-5
V: TRBV5-1
CDR3: ASSLGAASEQETQY

J: TRBJ2-6
V: TRBV27
CDR3: ASSYGSGANVLT

J: TRBJ1-5
V: TRBV6-5
CDR3: ASSKDRVANQPQH

J: TRBJ2-3
V: TRBV6-5
CDR3: ASSRDRSTDTQY